This is a list of T cell receptor beta chains from one sample in a study of T-cell memory formation after mild COVID-19. TCRdb recomputed calls from the 5' RACE reads with MiXCR, one row per CDR3 protein. The sample records roughly 150,000 distinct CDR3 sequences, roughly 14% being singletons. The sequenced material came from PBMCs or a T cell subset sorted from them (not recorded which). The receptors were gathered from an adult woman who had mild COVID-19 (a few samples of this study predate the infection). Cell type and time point are not known. The conserved cysteine and the conserved F or W are not part of the CDR3 here.

V gene: TRBV7-2; J gene: TRBJ1-2; CDR3 protein: ASRLKGPSGYT
V gene: TRBV18; J gene: TRBJ2-5; CDR3 protein: ASSPREGETQY
V gene: TRBV7-2; J gene: TRBJ2-5; CDR3 protein: ASSLELVKETQY
V gene: TRBV2; J gene: TRBJ2-3; CDR3 protein: ASNRQTQDQY
V gene: TRBV7-7; J gene: TRBJ2-3; CDR3 protein: ASSLSPRGDTQY
V gene: TRBV4-1; J gene: TRBJ1-5; CDR3 protein: ASSETTEGNQPQH
V gene: TRBV3-1; J gene: TRBJ2-1; CDR3 protein: ASRLQGANYNEQF
V gene: TRBV2; J gene: TRBJ1-1; CDR3 protein: ASSERQINTEAF
V gene: TRBV21-1; J gene: TRBJ1-2; CDR3 protein: ASIQFDRQKLNYGYT
V gene: TRBV6-2/TRBV6-3; J gene: TRBJ2-3; CDR3 protein: ASSYPLGAGGPDTQY
V gene: TRBV5-1; J gene: TRBJ2-2; CDR3 protein: ASSSASDAANTGELF
V gene: TRBV9; J gene: TRBJ2-2; CDR3 protein: ASSLYPGQGVRENDANTGELF
V gene: TRBV6-2/TRBV6-3; J gene: TRBJ2-7; CDR3 protein: ASGQGDEQY
V gene: TRBV30; J gene: TRBJ2-7; CDR3 protein: AWGQGSTYEQY
V gene: TRBV10-3; J gene: TRBJ2-1; CDR3 protein: AISESMWGGQF
V gene: TRBV30; J gene: TRBJ1-1; CDR3 protein: AWSGLALNTEAF
V gene: TRBV12-3/TRBV12-4; J gene: TRBJ1-1; CDR3 protein: ASSPPGAVNTEAF
V gene: TRBV5-1; J gene: TRBJ2-3; CDR3 protein: ASSLAKAGGWDTQY
V gene: TRBV3-1; J gene: TRBJ2-2; CDR3 protein: ASSQLENTGELF
V gene: TRBV5-1; J gene: TRBJ2-4; CDR3 protein: ASSTGSEQNIQY
V gene: TRBV12-3/TRBV12-4; J gene: TRBJ2-7; CDR3 protein: ASTNRGIEYEQY
V gene: TRBV5-1; J gene: TRBJ2-3; CDR3 protein: ASSLGPAGLVDTQY
V gene: TRBV10-3; J gene: TRBJ2-2; CDR3 protein: ATGRAEPRNTGELF
V gene: TRBV5-1; J gene: TRBJ2-2; CDR3 protein: ASSPAGGTGELF
V gene: TRBV4-1; J gene: TRBJ2-1; CDR3 protein: ASSLMGGLISSYNEQF
V gene: TRBV24-1; J gene: TRBJ2-1; CDR3 protein: ATSDWGSGTGGDNEQF
V gene: TRBV29-1; J gene: TRBJ2-3; CDR3 protein: SVEVLRDRQY
V gene: TRBV5-1; J gene: TRBJ2-7; CDR3 protein: ASQPQVGLYEQY
V gene: TRBV6-2/TRBV6-3; J gene: TRBJ2-7; CDR3 protein: ASTTLPGQGYEQY
V gene: TRBV9; J gene: TRBJ2-1; CDR3 protein: ASSVAGLAGTNEQF
V gene: TRBV12-3/TRBV12-4; J gene: TRBJ1-1; CDR3 protein: ASSQSWGAGTEAF
V gene: TRBV5-6; J gene: TRBJ2-1; CDR3 protein: ASSPLGRGAINEQF